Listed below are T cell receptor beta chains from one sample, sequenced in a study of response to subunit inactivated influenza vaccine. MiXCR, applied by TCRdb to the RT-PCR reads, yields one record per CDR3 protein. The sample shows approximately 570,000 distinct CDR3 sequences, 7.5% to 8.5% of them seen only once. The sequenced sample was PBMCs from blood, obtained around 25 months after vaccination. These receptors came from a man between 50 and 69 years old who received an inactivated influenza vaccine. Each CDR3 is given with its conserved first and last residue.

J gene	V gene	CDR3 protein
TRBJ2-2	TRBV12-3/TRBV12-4	CASSLELAGGRTGELFF
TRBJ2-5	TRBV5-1	CASSPVPGQGRMVETQYF
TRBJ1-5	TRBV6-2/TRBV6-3	CASSYDGQGPSSNQPQHF
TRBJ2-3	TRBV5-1	CASSVLAGAGTDTQYF
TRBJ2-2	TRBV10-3	CAISSAPDSGELFF
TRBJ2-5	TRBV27	CASSWAGGPGETQYF
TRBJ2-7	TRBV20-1	CSATDTLTSEQYF
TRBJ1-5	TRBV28	CASSSPWKGSNQPQHF
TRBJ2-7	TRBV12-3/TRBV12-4	CASSLGGGASGSYEQYF
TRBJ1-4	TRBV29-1	CSVGEGISEKLFF
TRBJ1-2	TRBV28	CASRLPGGDGYTF
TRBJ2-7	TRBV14	CASSPDPHYHYEQYF
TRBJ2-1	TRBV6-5	CASGGTYNEQFF
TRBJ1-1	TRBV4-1	CASSQPGTASEAFF
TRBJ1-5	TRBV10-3	CAISDRGVGNQPQHF
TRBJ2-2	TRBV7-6	CASTSETGELFF
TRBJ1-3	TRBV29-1	CSVGQSVENTIYF
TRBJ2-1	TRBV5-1	CASSLVGGQTNYNEQFF
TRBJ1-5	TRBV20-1	CSASPGQPGSQPQHF
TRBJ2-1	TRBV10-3	CAIMGQGDYNEQFF
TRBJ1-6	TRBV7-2	CASSLGGVVNSPLHF
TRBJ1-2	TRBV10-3	CAISAQEGGKYGYTF
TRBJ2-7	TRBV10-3	CAIRGLSYEQYF
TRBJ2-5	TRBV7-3	CASSFSGHLETQYF
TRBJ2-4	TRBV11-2	CASSRGGTGVLGGQNIQYF
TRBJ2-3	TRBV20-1	CRERDPSTDTQYF
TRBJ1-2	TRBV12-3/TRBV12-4	CASSTRDLNYGYTF
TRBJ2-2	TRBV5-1	CASSLFGGGGNIGELFF